This TCR beta chain emerged from a study of Graves' ophthalmopathy and Graves' hyperthyroidism. Amplifying from RNA transcripts, the study obtained TCR beta CDR3 regions. HTBI-primed RT-PCR formed the first round, and a multiplex PCR formed the second. Via MiXCR, TCRdb re-called the multiplex PCR reads, giving one row per CDR3 protein. The sample records 40,000 or so distinct CDR3 sequences, approximately 46% being singletons. The diagnostic workup employed clinical symptoms, serum thyroxine, TRAb, thyroid ultrasound and orbital computed tomography. CDR3 size: 14 residues. V shed 2 bases, J shed 5 bases, and the junction held 4 bases outside the gene matches. The germline V gene encodes CDR1 SEHNR and CDR2 FQNEAQ (reference sequence).

The V gene is TRBV7-9, the J gene TRBJ2-5, with 8 positions matching TRBD2. This TCR came from an adult woman with stable Graves' hyperthyroidism. Specimen: peripheral blood. CDR3 in amino acids: CASSLSGSWETQYF. As DNA, the CDR3 is TGTGCCAGCAGCTTAAGCGGGAGTTGGGAGACCCAGTACTTC.